The 17 T cell receptor beta chains below were found in one sample sequenced in a study of T cell repertoires in cytomegalovirus infection. These receptors lack a known antigen. TCRdb re-called the reads through MiXCR, storing one row per CDR3 protein. The sample holds approximately 340,000 distinct CDR3 sequences, 25% to 35% seen once. Material: cultured PBMCs, obtained from culture after CMV antigen stimulation. The source is a human donor in good health (CMV status not recorded). Some clones in this sample may be carry-over from other donors' samples.

This clonotype was detected a few times. The chain joins TRBV7-8 to TRBJ2-7; TRBD1 matches at 9 bases. The CDR3 is made up of 17 amino acids. Germline V CDR1 and CDR2: SGHVS, FQNEAQ. Losses at the gene ends were 2 bases for V and 1 base for J; bases not matched to a gene: 9. CDR3 in DNA: TGTGCCAGCAGCTTATCGGTTAGGACAGGGGTTTCCTACGAGCAGTACTTC. It encodes CASSLSVRTGVSYEQYF.

The chain links TRBV29-1 to TRBJ2-1; D gene ambiguous. CDR1 is SQVTM, CDR2 ANQGSEA, per germline. Trimming took off 1 base at V and 1 base at J, with 11 bases between the two ends. This CDR3 contains 15 residues. The CDR3 is CSVEGGVGSYNEQFF. In DNA form, the CDR3 reads TGCAGCGTTGAAGGTGGGGTGGGATCCTACAATGAGCAGTTCTTC.

This chain connects TRBV27 to TRBJ2-7, with 9 bases that match TRBD1. This CDR3 region has 14 residues. Per the germline V gene, CDR1 is MNHEY and CDR2 is SMNVEV (reference sequence). V was pared by 5 bases and J by 2 bases, with 4 bases of the junction left unmatched. The CDR3 DNA is TGTGCCAGCAGTCCCTGGGACAGGGCCTACGAGCAGTACTTC. The encoded protein is CASSPWDRAYEQYF.

The chain carries TRBV20-1 and TRBJ1-1; TRBD1 is a possible D gene (6 bases). This CDR3 has 13 residues. Germline CDR1 reads DFQATT; CDR2 reads SNEGSKA (reference sequence). Trimming took off 6 bases at V and 0 bases at J, with 11 bases between the two ends. CDR3: CSASDSVNTEAFF. The CDR3 DNA reads TGCAGTGCCTCGGACAGCGTGAACACTGAAGCTTTCTTT.

The chain carries TRBV20-1 and TRBJ1-5, with 9 bases identical to TRBD1. J lost 3 bases, V lost 3 bases, and 3 bases had no gene match. CDR1 and CDR2 from the germline V gene are DFQATT and SNEGSKA (reference sequence). The CDR3 is 14 residues long. The chain's CDR3 is CSARGTGHNQPQHF. Written as DNA, the CDR3 is TGCAGTGCTAGGGGGACAGGGCACAATCAGCCCCAGCATTTT.

This clonotype was detected only once. CDR3 in DNA: TGTGCCAGCAGCGTAGGGTCGGGGAATTCACCCCTCCACTTT. Translated: CASSVGSGNSPLHF. The J gene is TRBJ1-6, the V gene TRBV9, with D uncertain. CDR3 length: 14 residues. CDR1 is SGDLS and CDR2 is YYNGEE in the germline V gene. V lost 0 bases to trimming and J lost 7 bases, with 8 bases between them.

The V and J genes are TRBV5-1 and TRBJ1-2; TRBD1 agrees at 7 bases. The junction had 9 bases not matched to a gene; V was cut back by 4 bases and J by 6 bases. In germline, CDR1 is SGHRS, CDR2 YFSETQ. CDR3 size: 14 residues. The CDR3 coding sequence is TGCGCCAGCAGCCCAAGGGGGCCCAAGGATGGCTACACCTTC. It codes for CASSPRGPKDGYTF.

The V and J genes are TRBV5-1 and TRBJ2-7; 7 positions match TRBD1. The germline V gene encodes CDR1 SGHRS and CDR2 YFSETQ. The CDR3 is made up of 15 amino acids. V shed 5 bases, J shed 4 bases, and the junction held 12 bases outside the gene matches. CDR3 bases: TGCGCCAGCAGTTTGAGGGCAGGGGGTTTATACGAGCAGTACTTC. As protein: CASSLRAGGLYEQYF.

This clonotype was detected only a few times. V usage is TRBV12-3 or TRBV12-4 and J usage is TRBJ1-6, with D uncertain. CDR3 length: 16 amino acids. Trimming removed 5 bases from V and 0 bases from J, with 11 bases in between. The CDR3 here is CASSPGRSSYNSPLHF. The CDR3 coding sequence is TGTGCCAGCAGTCCCGGACGGAGCTCCTATAATTCACCCCTCCACTTT.

The V gene is TRBV4-1, the J gene TRBJ2-1; TRBD1 matches 8 bases. The V segment lost 0 bases and the J segment 6 bases; nucleotides outside the gene matches: 7. CDR3 length: 16 residues. Germline loops: CDR1 MGHRA, CDR2 YSYEKL. CDR3 residues: CASSQEGQGIGNEQFF. The CDR3 nucleotides read TGCGCCAGCAGCCAAGAAGGACAGGGTATAGGCAATGAGCAGTTCTTC.

This clonotype was picked up a small number of times. V and J are TRBV6-5 and TRBJ2-3; 13 nucleotides match TRBD2. Germline V lookup: CDR1 MNHEY, CDR2 SVGAGI. After removal of 6 bases from V and 0 bases from J, the junction contained 9 bases not matched to a gene. The CDR3 extends over 18 amino acids. The CDR3 nucleotides are TGTGCCAGCAGCCTGCCCGGGGGACTAGCGGGAAGCACAGATACGCAGTATTTT. Protein sequence: CASSLPGGLAGSTDTQYF.

This sequence joins TRBV9 and TRBJ2-5; D possibly corresponds to TRBD1 (6 bases). V lost 2 bases, J lost 1 base, and 9 bases lay in between. Germline V CDR1 and CDR2: SGDLS, YYNGEE. The CDR3 covers 14 residues. The CDR3 is CASSVRQAQETQYF. CDR3 DNA sequence: TGTGCCAGCAGCGTTCGACAGGCCCAAGAGACCCAGTACTTC.

This clonotype was picked up many times. The genes are TRBV7-2 and TRBJ1-5, with a possible D match to TRBD1 (5 bases). Germline V gene sequence: CDR1 SGHTA, CDR2 FQGNSA. Trimming took off 5 bases at V and 1 base at J, with 12 bases between the two ends. The CDR3 has 15 amino acids. DNA of the CDR3: TGTGCCAGCAGCCCCGTGGCAGGGAGCAATCAGCCCCAGCATTTT. It specifies CASSPVAGSNQPQHF.

The chain carries TRBV5-8 and TRBJ1-1, with a tentative D call TRBD1 (5 bases). CDR1 is SGHTS, CDR2 YDEGEE, per germline. The CDR3 spans 14 residues. The V gene lost 0 bases and the J gene lost 6 bases, with 12 bases spanning the gap. The DNA for the CDR3 is TGTGCCAGCAGCTTGGGGCGGGGGTGGTCTGAAGCTTTCTTT. Residues: CASSLGRGWSEAFF.

This clonotype came up a few times. V usage is TRBV7-2 and J usage is TRBJ2-1, with no clear D. V lost 6 bases to trimming and J lost 2 bases, with 14 bases between them. Per the germline V gene, CDR1 is SGHTA and CDR2 is FQGNSA. This CDR3 has 15 amino acids. CDR3 coding DNA: TGTGCCAGCAGACTTACACTTAACCCCTACAATGAGCAGTTCTTC. The encoded protein is CASRLTLNPYNEQFF.

This clonotype showed up just a few times. This chain uses TRBV4-1 with TRBJ1-2, with unresolved D. V gave up 1 base and J gave up 0 bases, with 15 bases separating them. The CDR3 extends over 17 amino acids. Germline CDR1 MGHRA, CDR2 YSYEKL. The chain's CDR3 is CASSQGGLAPANYGYTF. CDR3 sequence (DNA): TGCGCCAGCAGCCAAGGGGGATTGGCACCTGCTAACTATGGCTACACCTTC.

The chain combines TRBV27 with TRBJ1-5; the D is unclear. This CDR3 has 14 residues. With 3 bases removed from V and 0 bases from J, the gap between germline ends came to 6 bases. The germline CDR1 and CDR2 sequences are MNHEY and SMNVEV (reference sequence). CDR3 amino acids: CASSFRYSNQPQHF. CDR3 nucleotide sequence: TGTGCCAGCAGTTTCAGGTATAGCAATCAGCCCCAGCATTTT.